Sequencing of this TCR beta chain was carried out in a study of T-cell reconstitution after alpha-beta-depleted transplantation in children. Trimming took off 3 bases at V and 5 bases at J, with 17 bases between the two ends. CDR1 and CDR2 (germline): SQVTM, ANQGSEA. The CDR3 consists of 15 residues. Study-wide results and limits: About two months after transplant, alpha-beta T cells reportedly came from several hundred expanded graft clones. Newly made T cells mostly supplied T-cell counts and diversity one year after transplant. High day-60 TCRbeta diversity in some patients came from surviving recipient T cells and thymic progenitors.

This clonotype was seen many times. Its antigen is undetermined. The library targeted TCRbeta and was prepared with unique molecular identifiers. One entry per CDR3 protein, called by TCRdb with MiXCR from the PCR reads. Of 190,000 or so distinct CDR3 sequences listed, about 6% are singletons. The input for sequencing was PBMCs, taken before TCRalphabeta/CD19-depleted stem cell transplant. The rearrangement links TRBV29-1 to TRBJ2-1; D is undetermined. The sequence was obtained from a girl younger than two with combined immunodeficiency, due to receive a stem cell transplant. CDR3 amino acids: CSVEFFSRADNEQFF. The CDR3 DNA sequence: TGCAGCGTTGAGTTTTTTTCTAGGGCGGACAATGAGCAGTTCTTC.